The rows below give T cell receptor beta chains drawn from one sample of a study of cytomegalovirus exposure and HLA in healthy donors. Repertoires were generated with immunoSEQ multiplex PCR, while TCRdb's copy carries only in-frame clones and drops some. The sample has some 150,000 clones, roughly 84% seen once; the top ten hold about 1.5%. What was sequenced was PBMCs. The receptors were sampled from a male donor in good health and CMV-seronegative. The CDR3 runs from the conserved cysteine through the conserved F or W. Fields, in order: J gene, clone size, V gene, D gene, CDR3 DNA, CDR3 protein. The D gene is left open where the match is weak. Part of the rows lack a size; the others show once, few, many or a class for expanded clones.

j_gene: TRBJ2-2; abundance: -; v_gene: TRBV28; d_gene: -; CDR3nt: TGTGCCAGCAGAATAACTTTAACCGGGGAGCTGTTTTTT; CDR3aa: CASRITLTGELFF
j_gene: TRBJ2-3; abundance: -; v_gene: TRBV6-1; d_gene: TRBD2; CDR3nt: TGTGCCAGCAGTGAAGAATACCGGGGGGGTACGCAGTATTTT; CDR3aa: CASSEEYRGGTQYF
j_gene: TRBJ2-7; abundance: -; v_gene: TRBV27; d_gene: -; CDR3nt: TGTGCCAGCAGTTTGGGGGCAGAAAGCTACGAGCAGTACTTC; CDR3aa: CASSLGAESYEQYF
j_gene: TRBJ1-5; abundance: -; v_gene: TRBV28; d_gene: -; CDR3nt: TGTGCCAGCAACCCGCGTCAGGGTCCTGGTCAGCCCCAGCATTTT; CDR3aa: CASNPRQGPGQPQHF
j_gene: TRBJ2-4; abundance: -; v_gene: TRBV7-9; d_gene: -; CDR3nt: TGTGCCAGCAGCCGGGATCACGATTGGGGGGACATTCAGTACTTC; CDR3aa: CASSRDHDWGDIQYF
j_gene: TRBJ2-7; abundance: -; v_gene: TRBV7-9; d_gene: -; CDR3nt: TGTGCCAGCAGCTTAATTGGCGGTCCCTACGAGCAGTACTTC; CDR3aa: CASSLIGGPYEQYF
j_gene: TRBJ1-5; abundance: few; v_gene: TRBV7-3; d_gene: TRBD1; CDR3nt: TGTGCCAGCAGTCGGACAGGGGGACTGAATCAGCCCCAGCATTTT; CDR3aa: CASSRTGGLNQPQHF
j_gene: TRBJ2-2; abundance: once; v_gene: TRBV9; d_gene: TRBD2; CDR3nt: TGTGCCAGCAGCGTATCCCCGGGACTAGCGGGGGGCCAGGGCGGGGAGCTGTTTTTT; CDR3aa: CASSVSPGLAGGQGGELFF
j_gene: TRBJ2-3; abundance: few; v_gene: TRBV7-6; d_gene: TRBD2; CDR3nt: TGTGCCAGCAGCCTCAGCGGGGGGGCCAGCACAGATACGCAGTATTTT; CDR3aa: CASSLSGGASTDTQYF
j_gene: TRBJ1-5; abundance: -; v_gene: TRBV7-6; d_gene: -; CDR3nt: TGTGCCAGCAGCTTTGGCCAGGGGTTGAGCAATCAGCCCCAGCATTTT; CDR3aa: CASSFGQGLSNQPQHF
j_gene: TRBJ2-1; abundance: -; v_gene: TRBV11-3; d_gene: -; CDR3nt: TGTGCCAGCAGCTTGCACGCCGGGAGCGACAATGAGCAGTTCTTC; CDR3aa: CASSLHAGSDNEQFF
j_gene: TRBJ1-2; abundance: -; v_gene: TRBV5-3; d_gene: -; CDR3nt: TGTGCCAGAAGCTCTCTCGACACAGAAATCTATTGCTACACCTTC; CDR3aa: CARSSLDTEIYCYTF
j_gene: TRBJ1-1; abundance: -; v_gene: TRBV13; d_gene: -; CDR3nt: TGTGCCAGCACCCCCCGCCAGGGCACTGAAGCTTTCTTT; CDR3aa: CASTPRQGTEAFF
j_gene: TRBJ2-3; abundance: -; v_gene: TRBV5-4; d_gene: TRBD1; CDR3nt: TGTGCCAGCAGCCGCGGCCCGGGACAGATCCCTCCGGATACGCAGTATTTT; CDR3aa: CASSRGPGQIPPDTQYF
j_gene: TRBJ1-4; abundance: -; v_gene: TRBV7-2; d_gene: -; CDR3nt: TGTGCCAGCAGCTTAGGGCTTTCGGAGGAAAAACTGTTTTTT; CDR3aa: CASSLGLSEEKLFF
j_gene: TRBJ2-4; abundance: -; v_gene: TRBV9; d_gene: -; CDR3nt: TGTGCCAGCAGCGTAGCTCCGGGACAACTAGCCAAAAACATTCAGTACTTC; CDR3aa: CASSVAPGQLAKNIQYF
j_gene: TRBJ2-7; abundance: -; v_gene: TRBV18; d_gene: TRBD1; CDR3nt: TGTGCCAGCTCACTCGGACAGGCAGAAAACGAGCAGTACTTC; CDR3aa: CASSLGQAENEQYF
j_gene: TRBJ2-1; abundance: -; v_gene: TRBV18; d_gene: TRBD2; CDR3nt: TGTGCCAGCTCACGCGGGACTAGCGGAAACAATGAGCAGTTCTTC; CDR3aa: CASSRGTSGNNEQFF
j_gene: TRBJ2-5; abundance: few; v_gene: TRBV5-1; d_gene: TRBD2; CDR3nt: TGCGCCAGCAGCCCCGGGACTACCCAAGAGACCCAGTACTTC; CDR3aa: CASSPGTTQETQYF
j_gene: TRBJ1-4; abundance: -; v_gene: TRBV7-2; d_gene: -; CDR3nt: TGTGCCAGCAGCACGAAGCCAAGGGGAGAAAAACTGTTTTTT; CDR3aa: CASSTKPRGEKLFF
j_gene: TRBJ1-2; abundance: -; v_gene: TRBV4-3; d_gene: TRBD1; CDR3nt: TGCGCCAGCAGCCACGGTACAGGGGGTCGAGCTAACTATGGCTACACCTTC; CDR3aa: CASSHGTGGRANYGYTF
j_gene: TRBJ1-1; abundance: -; v_gene: TRBV4-2; d_gene: -; CDR3nt: TGTGCCAGCAGCCAAGTTCAGGTTATGAACACTGAAGCTTTCTTT; CDR3aa: CASSQVQVMNTEAFF